Below are 26 T cell receptor beta chains sequenced from a single sample in a study of CXCR3-negative and CXCR3-positive naive CD8 T cells. Study-wide findings and caveats: Naive CXCR3-positive cells had TRB CDR3s more hydrophobic than those of CXCR3-negative naive cells.

Their antigen targets remain unknown. TRB cDNA libraries were made by UMI-labeled 5' RACE. TCRdb reprocessed the 5' RACE reads and keeps a single row for each CDR3 protein, giving no DNA. This sample's clone table lists some 150,000 distinct CDR3 sequences. The material sequenced was naive CXCR3+ CD8+ T cells from blood. The subset was: CD45RO-CCR7+CD27+CD95- naive CD8+ T cells expressing CXCR3 (TNR3+). These receptors were taken from a human donor in good health. Some clones in this sample may be carry-over from other donors' samples.

The J gene is TRBJ1-1, the V gene TRBV7-2. Germline CDR1 reads SGHTA; CDR2 reads FQGNSA. The CDR3 runs 12 residues. The CDR3: CASSLEGMEAFF. The full variable domain, in which reference TRBV7-2 and TRBJ1-1 provide the parts outside the CDR3, is GAGVSQSPSNKVTEKGKDVELRCDPISGHTALYWYRQSLGQGLEFLIYFQGNSAPDKSGLPSDRFSAERTGGSVSTLTIQRTQQEDSAVYLCASSLEGMEAFFGQGTRLTVV.

The chain couples TRBV18 to TRBJ2-1; TCRdb names TRBD2, which stays unverified in the absence of DNA. This CDR3 region has 15 residues. The germline V gene has CDR1 KGHSH and CDR2 LQKENI. The CDR3 is CASSPFGGLGDEQFF.

The CDR3 spells CASSRSENYGYTF. The chain is built from TRBV7-9 and TRBJ1-2. There are 13 residues in the CDR3. CDR1 is SEHNR, CDR2 FQNEAQ, per germline (reference sequence). The variable domain in full, with the rest retrieved from reference TRBV7-9 and TRBJ1-2, is DTGVSQNPRHKITKRGQNVTFRCDPISEHNRLYWYRQTLGQGPEFLTYFQNEAQLEKSRLLSDRFSAERPKGSFSTLEIQRTEQGDSAMYLCASSRSENYGYTFGSGTRLTVV.

This chain joins TRBV7-8 and TRBJ1-4. The V gene's germline CDR1 is SGHVS and CDR2 FQNEAQ. The CDR3 is 15 residues long. The CDR3 protein is CASSLGRGLNEKLFF.

This sequence joins TRBV7-7 and TRBJ2-3; TCRdb's D gene call, TRBD1, goes unchecked for lack of DNA. The CDR3 covers 16 residues. CDR1 SSHAT and CDR2 FNYEAQ come from the germline V gene (reference sequence). This CDR3 is CASSLTSGTGMDTQYF.

This CDR3 reads CASSLGGRGQETQYF. V is TRBV9 and J is TRBJ2-5; TCRdb indicates TRBD1, and absent DNA this call remains unverified. Germline V CDR1 and CDR2: SGDLS, YYNGEE. The CDR3 runs 15 residues.

V gene TRBV12-3 or TRBV12-4 combines with J gene TRBJ1-5. The CDR3 is made up of 14 amino acids. This CDR3 is CASSLAGRHQPQHF.

The rearrangement joins TRBV29-1 to TRBJ2-3. The CDR3 covers 13 residues. Germline CDR1 reads SQVTM; CDR2 reads ANQGSEA. CDR3 residues: CSLRQADTDTQYF.

The chain has TRBV7-2 and TRBJ2-4; TCRdb selects TRBD2, and the lack of DNA leaves this call unchecked. Germline V gene data show CDR1 as SGHTA and CDR2 as FQGNSA. There are 16 residues in the CDR3. The CDR3 sequence: CASSPTGLAEKNIQYF.

The chain employs TRBV7-3 and TRBJ2-1. There are 13 residues in the CDR3. CDR1 is SGHTA, CDR2 FQGTGA, per germline. CDR3 sequence: CASSSVGSGEQFF. Full variable domain (outside the CDR3, taken from reference TRBV7-3 and TRBJ2-1): GAGVSQTPSNKVTEKGKYVELRCDPISGHTALYWYRQSLGQGPEFLIYFQGTGAADDSGLPNDRFFAVRPEGSVSTLKIQRTERGDSAVYLCASSSVGSGEQFFGPGTRLTVL.

The chain recombines TRBV4-3 with TRBJ2-1; TCRdb lists TRBD1, though no DNA is available to test this call. Germline loops: CDR1 LGHNA, CDR2 YSLEER. CDR3 length equals 15 residues. This CDR3 is CASSSGSRPTNEQFF.

V usage is TRBV7-9 and J usage is TRBJ2-1. This CDR3 is 12 amino acids long. Germline V lookup: CDR1 SEHNR, CDR2 FQNEAQ (reference sequence). Here the CDR3 reads CASLLGNNEQFF.

The chain carries TRBV7-3 and TRBJ2-2; TCRdb selects TRBD2, and the lack of DNA leaves this call unchecked. Germline V lookup: CDR1 SGHTA, CDR2 FQGTGA. The CDR3 contains 18 residues. CDR3 loop: CASSLTAGLAGPGGELFF.

The V call is TRBV27, the J call TRBJ1-5. Per germline, CDR1 MNHEY and CDR2 SMNVEV (reference sequence). This CDR3 spans 14 amino acids. The CDR3 reads CASSLSYSNQPQHF.

The V and J genes are TRBV27 and TRBJ2-1; with no DNA, the TCRdb D assignment of TRBD2 cannot be verified. Germline V gives CDR1 MNHEY, CDR2 SMNVEV (reference sequence). The CDR3 loop spans 15 amino acids. The CDR3 region is CASSFLAGEYNEQFF.

The rearrangement uses TRBV28 and TRBJ2-5; there is no DNA to check the TCRdb D call of TRBD1. Germline V gene sequence: CDR1 MDHEN, CDR2 SYDVKM. The CDR3 totals 14 residues. The CDR3 loop reads CASSPNFPGGTQYF.

This sequence joins TRBV25-1 and TRBJ2-3; TCRdb's D call, TRBD2, is unchecked because there is no DNA. Germline V gives CDR1 MGHDK, CDR2 SYGVNS. The CDR3 runs 16 residues. CDR3 in amino acids: CASSEPASRSTDTQYF.

The chain links TRBV6-2 or TRBV6-3 to TRBJ2-7; the D call from TCRdb, TRBD2, cannot be confirmed without DNA. The CDR3 loop spans 14 amino acids. CDR1 and CDR2 from the germline V gene are MNHEY and SVGEGT. The CDR3 here is CASSPPESLYEQYF.

V usage is TRBV28 and J usage is TRBJ2-3; the TCRdb call, TRBD2, lacks DNA for checking. This CDR3 has 16 amino acids. From germline, CDR1 is MDHEN and CDR2 SYDVKM. This CDR3 is CASTGLASGVADTQYF.

The chain has TRBV29-1 and TRBJ2-7; TCRdb reports TRBD1, a call that lacks DNA to check it against. CDR1 is SQVTM and CDR2 is ANQGSEA in the germline V gene. The CDR3 length is 11 residues. The chain's CDR3 is CSVDRGAEQYF.

J is TRBJ2-3 and V is TRBV27; the TCRdb D gene call, TRBD1, has no DNA to confirm it. The length of the CDR3 is 17 residues. The germline V gene encodes CDR1 MNHEY and CDR2 SMNVEV (reference sequence). The CDR3 loop reads CASSLGTPDGQGRPQYF.

The chain has TRBV20-1 and TRBJ2-7. Germline CDR1 and CDR2: DFQATT and SNEGSKA (reference sequence). The CDR3 is made up of 13 amino acids. The CDR3 loop reads CSARNSGSYEQYF.

V usage is TRBV12-3 or TRBV12-4 and J usage is TRBJ1-1; TCRdb designates TRBD1, a call that cannot be tested without DNA. The CDR3 has 15 amino acids. The CDR3 loop reads CASSSTELPNTEAFF.

The V and J genes are TRBV25-1 and TRBJ2-3. From germline, CDR1 is MGHDK and CDR2 SYGVNS. The CDR3 loop spans 15 amino acids. The CDR3 sequence: CASGFATTATDTQYF.

The gene calls are TRBV20-1 and TRBJ1-1; TCRdb names TRBD1, which stays unverified in the absence of DNA. CDR3 length equals 16 residues. Germline CDR1 and CDR2: DFQATT and SNEGSKA (reference sequence). CDR3 in amino acids: CSARDMSGDKGTEAFF.

J is TRBJ2-7 and V is TRBV5-1; TCRdb's assignment of TRBD1 cannot be checked, as there is no DNA. The CDR3 runs 14 residues. Germline loops: CDR1 SGHRS, CDR2 YFSETQ. Here the CDR3 reads CASSQVAAADEQYF. Full variable domain (outside the CDR3, taken from reference TRBV5-1 and TRBJ2-7): KAGVTQTPRYLIKTRGQQVTLSCSPISGHRSVSWYQQTPGQGLQFLFEYFSETQRNKGNFPGRFSGRQFSNSRSEMNVSTLELGDSALYLCASSQVAAADEQYFGPGTRLTVT.